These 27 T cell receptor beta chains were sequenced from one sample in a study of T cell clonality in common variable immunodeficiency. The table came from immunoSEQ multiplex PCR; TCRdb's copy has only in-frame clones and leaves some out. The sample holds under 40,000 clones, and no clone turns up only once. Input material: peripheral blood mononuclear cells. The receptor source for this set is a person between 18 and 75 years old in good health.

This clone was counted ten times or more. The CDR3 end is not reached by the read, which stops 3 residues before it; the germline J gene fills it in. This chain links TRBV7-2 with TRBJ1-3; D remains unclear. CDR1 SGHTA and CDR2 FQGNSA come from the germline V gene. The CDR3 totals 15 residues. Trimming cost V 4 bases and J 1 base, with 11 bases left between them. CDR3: CASSSYSGSGNTIYF. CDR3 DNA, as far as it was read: TGTGCCAGCAGCTCCTACTCGGGTTCTGGAAACACC.

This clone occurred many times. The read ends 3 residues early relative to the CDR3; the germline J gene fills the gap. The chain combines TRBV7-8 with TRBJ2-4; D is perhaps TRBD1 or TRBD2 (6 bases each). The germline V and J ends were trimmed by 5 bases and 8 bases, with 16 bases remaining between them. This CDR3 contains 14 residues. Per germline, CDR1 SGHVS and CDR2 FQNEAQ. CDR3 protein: CASSGGQGRDIQYF. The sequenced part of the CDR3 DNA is TGTGCCAGCAGCGGAGGGCAGGGGCGCGACATT.

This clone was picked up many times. This CDR3 reads CASSIDSGGPTDTQYF. The CDR3 bases that were read are TGTGCCAGTAGTATAGACTCGGGGGGCCCCACAGATACG. The chain recombines TRBV19 with TRBJ2-3, with D possibly TRBD2 on 7 matching bases. The DNA ends 3 residues before the CDR3 does, and the rest of the CDR3 is filled in from the germline J gene. Germline CDR1 LNHDA, CDR2 SQIVND (reference sequence). Trimming removed 0 bases at V and 2 bases at J, with 12 bases between. The CDR3 runs 16 residues. The variable domain in full, completed from reference TRBV19 and TRBJ2-3, reads DGGITQSPKYLFRKEGQNVTLSCEQNLNHDAMYWYRQDPGQGLRLIYYSQIVNDFQKGDIAEGYSVSREKKESFPLTVTSAQKNPTAFYLCASSIDSGGPTDTQYFGPGTRLTVL.

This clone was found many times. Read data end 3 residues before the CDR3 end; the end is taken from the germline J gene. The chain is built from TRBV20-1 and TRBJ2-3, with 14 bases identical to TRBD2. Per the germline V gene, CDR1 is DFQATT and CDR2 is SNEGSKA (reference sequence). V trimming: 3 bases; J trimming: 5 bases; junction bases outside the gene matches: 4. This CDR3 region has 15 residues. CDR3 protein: CSASGTSGRLDTQYF. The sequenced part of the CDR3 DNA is TGCAGTGCTAGCGGGACTAGCGGGAGATTAGATACG.

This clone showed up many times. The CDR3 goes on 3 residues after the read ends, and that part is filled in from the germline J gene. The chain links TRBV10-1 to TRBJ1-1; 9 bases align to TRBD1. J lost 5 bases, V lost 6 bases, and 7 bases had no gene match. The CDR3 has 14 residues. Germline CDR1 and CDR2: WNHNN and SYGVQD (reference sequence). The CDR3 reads CASRWDRDGTEAFF. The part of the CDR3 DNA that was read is TGCGCCAGCAGATGGGACAGGGACGGAACTGAA.

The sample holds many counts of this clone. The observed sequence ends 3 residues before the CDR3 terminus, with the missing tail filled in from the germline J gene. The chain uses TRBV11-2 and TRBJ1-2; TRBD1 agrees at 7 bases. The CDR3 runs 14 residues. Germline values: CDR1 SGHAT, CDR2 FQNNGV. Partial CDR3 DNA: TGTGCCAGCAGCTTAGGACAGGGAGGCGACGGC. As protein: CASSLGQGGDG. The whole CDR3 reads CASSLGQGGDGYTF.

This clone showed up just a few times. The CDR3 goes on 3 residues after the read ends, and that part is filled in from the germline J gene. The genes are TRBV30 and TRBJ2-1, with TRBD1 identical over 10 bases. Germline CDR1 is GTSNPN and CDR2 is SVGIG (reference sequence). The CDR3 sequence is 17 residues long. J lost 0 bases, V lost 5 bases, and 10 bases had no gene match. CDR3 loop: CAWGKGTGVSSYNEQFF. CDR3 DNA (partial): TGTGCCTGGGGGAAAGGGACAGGGGTTAGCTCCTACAATGAG.

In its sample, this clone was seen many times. Incomplete CDR3 DNA: TGCAGTGCCGAGCGGGGGAAGTCCTACAATGAG. This encodes CSAERGKSYNE. The full CDR3 protein reads CSAERGKSYNEQFF. The rearrangement joins TRBV20-1 to TRBJ2-1, with TRBD2 matching over 8 bases. The sequence runs out 3 residues before the end of the CDR3; the remainder is reconstructed from the germline J gene. This CDR3 has 14 amino acids. Germline CDR1 and CDR2: DFQATT and SNEGSKA (reference sequence). The J segment lost 1 base and the V segment lost 6 bases, leaving 5 bases of the junction unmatched.

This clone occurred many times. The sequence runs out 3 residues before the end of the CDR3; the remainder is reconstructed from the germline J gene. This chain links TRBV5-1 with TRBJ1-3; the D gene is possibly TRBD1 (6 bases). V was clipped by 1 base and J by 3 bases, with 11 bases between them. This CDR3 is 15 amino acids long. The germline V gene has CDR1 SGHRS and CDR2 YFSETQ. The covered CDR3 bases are TGCGCCAGCAGCTTGCAGGGGCTCGGTGGAAACACC. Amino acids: CASSLQGLGGNT. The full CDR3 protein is CASSLQGLGGNTIYF.

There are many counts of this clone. The CDR3 loop reads CSAREDSNQPQHF. The CDR3 bases that were read are TGCAGCGCCAGGGAGGATAGCAATCAGCCC. The chain uses TRBV29-1 and TRBJ1-5; a possible D gene is TRBD1 (5 bases). Sequencing ends 3 residues short of the CDR3 end; the germline J gene provides the rest. This CDR3 spans 13 amino acids. Germline V gene sequence: CDR1 SQVTM, CDR2 ANQGSEA. Deletions cut 7 bases from V and 0 bases from J, with 10 bases between.

CDR3 region: CASSLASGEGYEQYF. The sequenced part of the CDR3 DNA is TGTGCCAGCAGCTTGGCCTCGGGGGAAGGGTACGAG. V gene TRBV5-5 combines with J gene TRBJ2-7; possibly TRBD2 for D (6 bases). The read ends 3 residues shy of where the CDR3 ends; the end is completed using the germline J gene. The CDR3 totals 15 residues. Germline CDR1 and CDR2: SGHKS and YYEKEE (reference sequence). Trimming took 0 bases from V and 4 from J, leaving 14 bases between them.

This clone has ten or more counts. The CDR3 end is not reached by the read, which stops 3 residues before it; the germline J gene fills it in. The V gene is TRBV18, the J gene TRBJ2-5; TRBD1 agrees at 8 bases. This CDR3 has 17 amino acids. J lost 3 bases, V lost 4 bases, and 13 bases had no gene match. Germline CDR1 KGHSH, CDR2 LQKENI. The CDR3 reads CASSLRYGTGPKETQYF. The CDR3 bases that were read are TGTGCCAGCTCACTAAGATACGGGACAGGTCCGAAAGAGACC.

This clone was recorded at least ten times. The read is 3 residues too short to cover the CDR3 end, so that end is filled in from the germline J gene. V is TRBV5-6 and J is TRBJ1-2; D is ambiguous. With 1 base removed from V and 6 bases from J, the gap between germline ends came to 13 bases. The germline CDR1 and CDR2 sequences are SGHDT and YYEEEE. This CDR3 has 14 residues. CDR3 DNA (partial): TGTGCCAGCAGCTTGACCCAGAGGGTAGATGGC. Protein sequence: CASSLTQRVDG. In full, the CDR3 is CASSLTQRVDGYTF.

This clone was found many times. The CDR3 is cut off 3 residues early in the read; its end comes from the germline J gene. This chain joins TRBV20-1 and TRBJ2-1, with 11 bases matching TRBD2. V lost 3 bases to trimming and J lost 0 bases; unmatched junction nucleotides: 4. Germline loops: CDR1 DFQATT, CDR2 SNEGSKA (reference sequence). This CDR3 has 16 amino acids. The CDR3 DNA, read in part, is TGCAGTGCTAGGTTAGCGGGAGGGAGCTCCTACAATGAG. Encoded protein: CSARLAGGSSYNE. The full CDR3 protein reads CSARLAGGSSYNEQFF.

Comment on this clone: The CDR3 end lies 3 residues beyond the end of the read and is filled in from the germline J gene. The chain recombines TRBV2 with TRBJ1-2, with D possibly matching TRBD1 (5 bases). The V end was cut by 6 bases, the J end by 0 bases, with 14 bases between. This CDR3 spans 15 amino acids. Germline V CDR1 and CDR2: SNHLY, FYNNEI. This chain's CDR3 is CASSPDSTTNYGYTF. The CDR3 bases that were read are TGTGCCAGCAGCCCAGACAGTACCACTAACTATGGC.

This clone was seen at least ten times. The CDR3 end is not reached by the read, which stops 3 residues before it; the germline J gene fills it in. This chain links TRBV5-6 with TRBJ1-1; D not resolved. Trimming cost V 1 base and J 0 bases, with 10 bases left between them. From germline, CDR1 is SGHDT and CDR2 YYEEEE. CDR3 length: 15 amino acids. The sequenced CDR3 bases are TGTGCCAGCAGCTTGTATGGCAGTATGAACACTGAA. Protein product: CASSLYGSMNTE. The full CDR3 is CASSLYGSMNTEAFF.

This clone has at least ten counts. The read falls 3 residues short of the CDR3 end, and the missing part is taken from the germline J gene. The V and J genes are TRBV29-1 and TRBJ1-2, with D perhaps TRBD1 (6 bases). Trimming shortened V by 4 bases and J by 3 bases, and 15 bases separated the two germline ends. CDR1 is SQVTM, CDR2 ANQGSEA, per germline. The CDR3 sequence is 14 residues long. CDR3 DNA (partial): TGCAGCGTTGTTGTACAGGGTGGTTACTATGGC. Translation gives CSVVVQGGYYG. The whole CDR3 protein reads CSVVVQGGYYGYTF.

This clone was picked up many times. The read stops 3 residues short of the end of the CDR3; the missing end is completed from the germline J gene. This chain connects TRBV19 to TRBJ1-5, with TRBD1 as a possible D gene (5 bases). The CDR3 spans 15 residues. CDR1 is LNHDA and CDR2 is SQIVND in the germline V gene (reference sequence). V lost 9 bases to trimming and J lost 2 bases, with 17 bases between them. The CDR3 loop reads CASSMGGWRNQPQHF. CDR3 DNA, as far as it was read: TGTGCCAGCTCTATGGGGGGTTGGCGCAATCAGCCC.

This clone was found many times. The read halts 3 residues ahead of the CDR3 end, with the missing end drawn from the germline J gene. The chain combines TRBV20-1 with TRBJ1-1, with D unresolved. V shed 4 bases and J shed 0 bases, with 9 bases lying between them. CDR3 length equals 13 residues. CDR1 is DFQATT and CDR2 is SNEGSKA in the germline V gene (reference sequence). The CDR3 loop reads CSAIRTMNTEAFF. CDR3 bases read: TGCAGTGCTATCAGAACCATGAACACTGAA.

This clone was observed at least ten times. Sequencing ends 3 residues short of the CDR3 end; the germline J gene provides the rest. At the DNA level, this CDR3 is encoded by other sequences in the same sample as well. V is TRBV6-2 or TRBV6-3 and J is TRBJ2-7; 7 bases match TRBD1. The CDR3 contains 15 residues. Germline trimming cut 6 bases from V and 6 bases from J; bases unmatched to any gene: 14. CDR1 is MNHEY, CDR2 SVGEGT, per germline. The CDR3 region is CASRRTDRESVEQYF. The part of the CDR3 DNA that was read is TGTGCCAGCAGGCGAACAGACAGGGAAAGTGTCGAG.

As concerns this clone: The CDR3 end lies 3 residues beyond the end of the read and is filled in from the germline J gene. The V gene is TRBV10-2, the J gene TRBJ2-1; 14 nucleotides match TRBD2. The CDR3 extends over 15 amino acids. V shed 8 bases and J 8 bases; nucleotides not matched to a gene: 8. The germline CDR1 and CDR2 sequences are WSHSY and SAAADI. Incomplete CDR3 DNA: TGCGCCAGCGAAGGGACTAGCGGGAGCAGCGATGAG. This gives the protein CASEGTSGSSDE. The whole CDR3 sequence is CASEGTSGSSDEQFF.

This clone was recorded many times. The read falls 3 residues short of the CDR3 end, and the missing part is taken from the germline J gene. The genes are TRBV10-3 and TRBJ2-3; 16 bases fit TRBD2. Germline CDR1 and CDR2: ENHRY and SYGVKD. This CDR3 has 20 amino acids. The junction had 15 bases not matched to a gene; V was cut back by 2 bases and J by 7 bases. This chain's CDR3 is CAISEPPGLAGGPLENTQYF. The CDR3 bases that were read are TGTGCCATCAGTGAGCCCCCGGGACTAGCGGGAGGGCCACTCGAAAATACG.

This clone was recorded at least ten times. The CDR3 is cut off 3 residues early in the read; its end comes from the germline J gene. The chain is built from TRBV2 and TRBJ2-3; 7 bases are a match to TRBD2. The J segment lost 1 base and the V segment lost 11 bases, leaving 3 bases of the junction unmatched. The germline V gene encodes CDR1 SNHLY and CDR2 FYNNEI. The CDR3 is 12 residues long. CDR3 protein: CASGGGTDTQYF. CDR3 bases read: TGTGCCTCTGGGGGGGGCACAGATACG.

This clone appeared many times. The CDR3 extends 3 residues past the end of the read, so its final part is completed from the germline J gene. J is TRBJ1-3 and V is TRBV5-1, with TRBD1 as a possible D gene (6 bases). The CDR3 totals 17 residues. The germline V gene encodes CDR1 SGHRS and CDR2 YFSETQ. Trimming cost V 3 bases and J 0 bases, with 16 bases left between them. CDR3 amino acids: CASSSQPQGSSGNTIYF. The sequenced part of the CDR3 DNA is TGCGCCAGCAGCTCCCAACCCCAGGGGAGCTCTGGAAACACC.

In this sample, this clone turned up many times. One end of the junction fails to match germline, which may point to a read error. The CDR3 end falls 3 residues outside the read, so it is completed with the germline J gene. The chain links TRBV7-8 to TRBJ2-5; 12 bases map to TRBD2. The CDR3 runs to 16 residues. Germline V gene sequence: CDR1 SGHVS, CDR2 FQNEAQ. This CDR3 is CVSSSWTSGAQETQYF. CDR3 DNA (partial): TGTGTCAGCAGCTCATGGACTAGCGGGGCCCAAGAGACC. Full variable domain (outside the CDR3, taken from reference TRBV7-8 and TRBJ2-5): GAGVSQSPRYKVAKRGQDVALRCDPISGHVSLFWYQQALGQGPEFLTYFQNEAQLDKSGLPSDRFFAERPEGSVSTLKIQRTQQEDSAVYLCVSSSWTSGAQETQYFGPGTRLLVL.

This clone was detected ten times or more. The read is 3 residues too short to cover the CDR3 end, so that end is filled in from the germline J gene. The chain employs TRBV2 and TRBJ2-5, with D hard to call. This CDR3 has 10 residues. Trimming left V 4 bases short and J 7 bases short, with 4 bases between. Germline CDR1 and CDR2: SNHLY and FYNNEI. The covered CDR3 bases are TGTGCCAGCAGTGGGGCGACC. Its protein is CASSGAT. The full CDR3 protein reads CASSGATQYF. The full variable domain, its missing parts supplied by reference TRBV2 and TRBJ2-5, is EPEVTQTPSHQVTQMGQEVILRCVPISNHLYFYWYRQILGQKVEFLVSFYNNEISEKSEIFDDQFSVERPDGSNFTLKIRSTKLEDSAMYFCASSGATQYFGPGTRLLVL.

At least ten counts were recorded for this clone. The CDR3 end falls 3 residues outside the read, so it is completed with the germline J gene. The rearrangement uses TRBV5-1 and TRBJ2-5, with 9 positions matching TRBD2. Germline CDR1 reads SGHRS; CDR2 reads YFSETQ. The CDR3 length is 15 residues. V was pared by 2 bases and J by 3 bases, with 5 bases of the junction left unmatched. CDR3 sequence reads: CASSFFSSGEETQYF. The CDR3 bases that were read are TGCGCCAGCAGCTTTTTTTCTAGCGGGGAAGAGACC.